The 7 T cell receptor beta chains presented below share a single source sample, sequenced in a study of cytomegalovirus exposure and HLA in healthy donors. Sequenced by immunoSEQ multiplex PCR; TCRdb stores in-frame clones only, minus some. The sample includes some 120,000 clones, 95% to 97% seen only once; the top ten take 1.5% to 2%. The sample consisted of PBMCs. The receptors stem from a man between 18 and 29 years old in good health and CMV-seronegative.

This CDR3 is CASSDGRHTDTQYF. DNA for the CDR3: TGTGCCAGCAGTGACGGGAGACACACAGATACGCAGTATTTT. The chain recombines TRBV6-4 with TRBJ2-3; D is perhaps TRBD2 (5 bases). V lost 2 bases to trimming and J lost 2 bases, with 8 bases between them. This CDR3 comprises 14 residues. CDR1 is MRHNA, CDR2 SNTAGT, per germline.

The chain joins TRBV5-1 to TRBJ2-3, with 11 positions matching TRBD1. This CDR3 region has 15 residues. V was pared by 4 bases and J by 0 bases, with 1 base of the junction left unmatched. Germline V gene data show CDR1 as SGHRS and CDR2 as YFSETQ. The CDR3 is CASSRTGGSTDTQYF. CDR3 sequence (DNA): TGCGCCAGCAGCCGGACAGGGGGCAGCACAGATACGCAGTATTTT.

The chain carries TRBV9 and TRBJ2-2, with 11 bases fitting TRBD2. Germline-derived CDR1 and CDR2 are SGDLS and YYNGEE. This CDR3 contains 16 residues. V dropped 3 bases and J dropped 6; count of bases not matched to a gene: 7. DNA of the CDR3: TGTGCCAGCAGCGCGCCCACTAGCGGGAGCCCCGGGGAGCTGTTTTTT. This translates into CASSAPTSGSPGELFF.

The V gene is TRBV29-1, the J gene TRBJ2-7; 8 nucleotides agree with TRBD2. V lost 5 bases, J lost 4 bases, and 10 bases stayed unmatched. Germline CDR1 SQVTM, CDR2 ANQGSEA. This CDR3 comprises 14 residues. The CDR3 bases are TGCAGCGTTCCGGGACGGGAGGGCCGATACGAGCAGTACTTC. Amino acids: CSVPGREGRYEQYF.

In this sample, this clone turned up once. V and J are TRBV7-9 and TRBJ2-7, with D possibly matching TRBD2 (6 bases). V dropped 5 bases and J dropped 5 bases, with 16 bases sitting between them. This CDR3 spans 14 amino acids. Germline V gives CDR1 SEHNR, CDR2 FQNEAQ (reference sequence). CDR3 nucleotides: TGTGCCAGCAGCCCTTGGACTAAAGCCGACGAGCAGTACTTC. It codes for CASSPWTKADEQYF.

The count of this clone is one. The genes are TRBV6-1 and TRBJ2-7; D is unclear. V was cut by 2 bases and J by 0 bases, with 14 bases left in between. This CDR3 has 16 amino acids. CDR1 and CDR2 from the germline V gene are MNHNS and SASEGT. The CDR3 region is CASSEFGRLPSYEQYF. The DNA of the CDR3 is TGTGCCAGCAGTGAATTTGGCCGCCTCCCCTCCTACGAGCAGTACTTC.

This chain joins TRBV7-9 and TRBJ1-2; a weak D match, TRBD1 (5 bases). Germline lookup yields CDR1 SEHNR and CDR2 FQNEAQ (reference sequence). V dropped 1 base and J dropped 3 bases, with 9 bases sitting between them. The CDR3 length is 14 residues. The CDR3 protein is CASSLVGPDYGYTF. The CDR3 region has the DNA TGTGCCAGCAGCTTAGTGGGGCCAGACTATGGCTACACCTTC.